One sample yielded the 8 T cell receptor beta chains listed below, sequenced in a study of blood T cell repertoires in COVID-19. The data were produced by immunoSEQ multiplex PCR, yet TCRdb's version contains in-frame clones alone and is incomplete. The sample has about 140,000 clones; 85% are singletons. Material: peripheral blood. The receptor source for this set is a man aged 45-65 years with acute or convalescent COVID-19.

V gene TRBV12-3 or TRBV12-4 combines with J gene TRBJ2-7; D not resolved. The CDR3 length is 12 residues. Trimming pared 6 bases from V and 5 bases from J, leaving 11 bases between. CDR3 nucleotides: TGTGCCAGCAGCCAGGTCAGGCACGAGCAGTACTTC. Translated, it gives CASSQVRHEQYF.

The chain uses TRBV27 and TRBJ2-5; 7 bases line up with TRBD1. The germline CDR1 and CDR2 sequences are MNHEY and SMNVEV (reference sequence). The junction had 9 bases not matched to a gene; V was cut back by 4 bases and J by 4 bases. This CDR3 is 15 amino acids long. The CDR3 region is CASSSHQTGTETQYF. As DNA, the CDR3 is TGTGCCAGCAGTTCCCACCAGACAGGGACAGAGACCCAGTACTTC.

The chain couples TRBV9 to TRBJ1-1, with D tentatively TRBD1 (6 bases). Trimming removed 3 bases at V and 6 bases at J, with 12 bases between. The CDR3 length is 13 residues. Germline assignment: CDR1 SGDLS and CDR2 YYNGEE. CDR3 residues: CASSAGQGAEAFF. DNA for the CDR3: TGTGCCAGCAGCGCGGGACAAGGGGCTGAAGCTTTCTTT.

This chain joins TRBV15 and TRBJ1-5; TRBD1 might be the D (5 bases). Germline V gene lookup returns CDR1 LNHNV and CDR2 YYDKDF (reference sequence). The CDR3 has 17 amino acids. V lost 0 bases and J 2 bases, leaving 14 bases between the germline ends. CDR3: CATSRDLAGQRNQPQHF. The CDR3 DNA follows: TGTGCCACCAGCAGAGATTTAGCGGGGCAACGCAATCAGCCCCAGCATTTT.

The V and J genes are TRBV14 and TRBJ2-1; unclear D gene. This CDR3 region has 13 residues. Trimming removed 0 bases at V and 10 bases at J, with 10 bases between. Germline CDR1 is SGHDN and CDR2 is FVKESK. CDR3 amino acids: CASSQDVAREQFF. DNA of the CDR3: TGTGCCAGCAGCCAAGATGTGGCGAGGGAGCAGTTCTTC. Filled out from reference TRBV14 and TRBJ2-1, the complete variable domain reads EAGVTQFPSHSVIEKGQTVTLRCDPISGHDNLYWYRRVMGKEIKFLLHFVKESKQDESGMPNNRFLAERTGGTYSTLKVQPAELEDSGVYFCASSQDVAREQFFGPGTRLTVL.

The CDR3 loop reads CASSPQGFAYEQYF. In DNA, the CDR3 is TGTGCCAGCAGCCCACAGGGGTTTGCCTACGAGCAGTACTTC. The V and J genes are TRBV7-9 and TRBJ2-7; 7 nucleotides match TRBD1. The germline V gene has CDR1 SEHNR and CDR2 FQNEAQ (reference sequence). V shed 5 bases and J 2 bases; nucleotides not matched to a gene: 6. This CDR3 has 14 amino acids.

The chain recombines TRBV24-1 with TRBJ2-3; weak D call: TRBD1 (6 bases). Trimming stripped 1 base from V and 11 bases from J, with 15 bases between. CDR1 and CDR2 from the germline V gene are KGHDR and SFDVKD. The CDR3 extends over 14 amino acids. CDR3 loop: CATSDFKDSRRQYF. The CDR3 DNA is TGTGCCACCAGTGATTTCAAGGACAGCCGTAGGCAGTATTTT.

The V call is TRBV4-1, the J call TRBJ2-3; 9 bases are shared with TRBD2. This CDR3 has 15 amino acids. J gave up 8 bases and V 3 bases, and 9 bases lay outside the gene matches. Germline CDR1 MGHRA, CDR2 YSYEKL. CDR3 in DNA: TGCGCCAGCAGCCATCAGGCGGGAGGGGTAGGTACGCAGTATTTT. Encoded protein: CASSHQAGGVGTQYF.